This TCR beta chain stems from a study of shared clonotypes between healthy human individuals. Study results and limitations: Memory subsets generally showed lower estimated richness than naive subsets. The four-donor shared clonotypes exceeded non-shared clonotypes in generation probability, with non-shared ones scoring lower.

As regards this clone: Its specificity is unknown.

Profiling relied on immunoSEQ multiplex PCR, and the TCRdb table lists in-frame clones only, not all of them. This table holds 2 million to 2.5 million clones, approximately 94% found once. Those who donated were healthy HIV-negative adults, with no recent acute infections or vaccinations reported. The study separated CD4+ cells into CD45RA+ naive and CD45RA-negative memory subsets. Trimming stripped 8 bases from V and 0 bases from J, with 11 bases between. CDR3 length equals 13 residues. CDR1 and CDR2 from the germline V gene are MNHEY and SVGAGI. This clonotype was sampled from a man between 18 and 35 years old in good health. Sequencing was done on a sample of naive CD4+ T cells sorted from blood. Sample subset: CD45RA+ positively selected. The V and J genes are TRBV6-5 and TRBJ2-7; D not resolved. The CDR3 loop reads CASARRASYEQYF. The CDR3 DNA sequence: TGTGCCAGCGCACGGAGAGCCTCCTACGAGCAGTACTTC.